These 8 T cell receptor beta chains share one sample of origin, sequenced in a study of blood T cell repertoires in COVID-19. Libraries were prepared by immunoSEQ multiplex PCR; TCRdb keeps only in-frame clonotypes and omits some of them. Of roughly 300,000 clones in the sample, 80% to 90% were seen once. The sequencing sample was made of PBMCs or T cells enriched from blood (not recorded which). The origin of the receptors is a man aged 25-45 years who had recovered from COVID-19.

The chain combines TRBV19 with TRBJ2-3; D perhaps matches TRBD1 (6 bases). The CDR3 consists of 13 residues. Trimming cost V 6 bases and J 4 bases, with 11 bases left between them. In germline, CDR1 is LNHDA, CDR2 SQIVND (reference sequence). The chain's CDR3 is CASSTQGPDTQYF. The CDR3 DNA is TGTGCCAGTAGCACCCAGGGGCCAGATACGCAGTATTTT.

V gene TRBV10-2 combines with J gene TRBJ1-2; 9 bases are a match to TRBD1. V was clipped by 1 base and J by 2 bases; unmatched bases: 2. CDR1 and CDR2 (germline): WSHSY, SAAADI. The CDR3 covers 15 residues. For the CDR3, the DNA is TGCGCCAGCAGTGAGTGGGGACAGGGAAACTATGGCTACACCTTC. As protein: CASSEWGQGNYGYTF.

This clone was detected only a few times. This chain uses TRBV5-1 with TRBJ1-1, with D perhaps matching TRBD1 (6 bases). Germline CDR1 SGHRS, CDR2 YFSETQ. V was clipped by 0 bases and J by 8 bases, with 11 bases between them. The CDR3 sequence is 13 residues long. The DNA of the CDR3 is TGCGCCAGCAGCTTGGGGCAGGGGCTGGAAGCTTTCTTT. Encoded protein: CASSLGQGLEAFF.

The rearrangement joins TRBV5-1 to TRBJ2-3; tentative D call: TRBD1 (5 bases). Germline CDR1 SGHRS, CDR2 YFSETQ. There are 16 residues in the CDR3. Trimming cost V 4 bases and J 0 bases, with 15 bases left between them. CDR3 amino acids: CASSLTLTVSTDTQYF. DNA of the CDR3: TGCGCCAGCAGCCTCACCTTGACAGTAAGCACAGATACGCAGTATTTT. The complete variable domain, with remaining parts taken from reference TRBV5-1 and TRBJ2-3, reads KAGVTQTPRYLIKTRGQQVTLSCSPISGHRSVSWYQQTPGQGLQFLFEYFSETQRNKGNFPGRFSGRQFSNSRSEMNVSTLELGDSALYLCASSLTLTVSTDTQYFGPGTRLTVL.

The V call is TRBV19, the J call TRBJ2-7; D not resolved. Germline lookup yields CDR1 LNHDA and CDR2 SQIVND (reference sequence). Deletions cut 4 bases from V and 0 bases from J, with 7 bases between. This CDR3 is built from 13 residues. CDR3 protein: CASSSLTSYEQYF. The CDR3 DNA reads TGTGCCAGTAGTAGTCTAACCTCCTACGAGCAGTACTTC.

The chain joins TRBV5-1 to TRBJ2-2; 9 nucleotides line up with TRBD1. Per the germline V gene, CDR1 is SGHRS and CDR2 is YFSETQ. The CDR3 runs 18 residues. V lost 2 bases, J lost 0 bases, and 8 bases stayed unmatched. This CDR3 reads CASSLPGQGYANTGELFF. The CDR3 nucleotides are TGCGCCAGCAGCTTACCGGGACAGGGTTACGCGAACACCGGGGAGCTGTTTTTT.

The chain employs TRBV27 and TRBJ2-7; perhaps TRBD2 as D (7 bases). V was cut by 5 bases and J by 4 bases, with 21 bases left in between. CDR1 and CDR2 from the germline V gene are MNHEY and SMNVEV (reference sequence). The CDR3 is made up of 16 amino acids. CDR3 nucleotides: TGTGCCAGCAGTCCCATGATGAGGGGGGGCATGTACGAGCAGTACTTC. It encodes CASSPMMRGGMYEQYF.

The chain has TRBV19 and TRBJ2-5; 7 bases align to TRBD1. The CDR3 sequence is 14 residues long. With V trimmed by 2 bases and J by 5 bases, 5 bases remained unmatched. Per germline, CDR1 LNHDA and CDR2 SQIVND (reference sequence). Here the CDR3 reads CASSILKGAETQYF. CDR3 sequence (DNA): TGTGCCAGTAGTATATTGAAGGGGGCCGAGACCCAGTACTTC.